Below are 31 T cell receptor beta chains sequenced from a single sample in a study of cytomegalovirus exposure and HLA in healthy donors. Profiled with immunoSEQ multiplex PCR; TCRdb holds only in-frame clones, not every one. The repertoire holds about 98,000 clones, with about 90% as singletons. The material sequenced was PBMCs. The source of these receptors is a man in his late teens or twenties in good health and CMV-seropositive.

V usage is TRBV4-3 and J usage is TRBJ2-7, with TRBD2 matching 12 bases. Germline CDR1 reads LGHNA; CDR2 reads YSLEER. This CDR3 has 16 amino acids. V gave up 4 bases and J gave up 2 bases; unmatched junction bases: 6. CDR3 sequence (DNA): TGCGCCAGCAGCCGTCATAGACTAGCGGGGGCCTACGAGCAGTACTTC. Amino acids: CASSRHRLAGAYEQYF.

The rearrangement links TRBV7-2 to TRBJ1-3; TRBD1 might be the D (6 bases). V was clipped by 6 bases and J by 4 bases, with 13 bases between them. Per the germline V gene, CDR1 is SGHTA and CDR2 is FQGNSA. CDR3 length: 14 residues. CDR3 amino acids: CASSPGGPGNTIYF. The CDR3 DNA reads TGTGCCAGCAGTCCCGGGGGGCCAGGAAACACCATATATTTT.

The V and J genes are TRBV9 and TRBJ2-5, with D maybe TRBD1 (6 bases). Germline assignment: CDR1 SGDLS and CDR2 YYNGEE. V was trimmed by 3 bases and J by 7 bases, leaving 16 bases between them. The CDR3 length is 14 residues. In nucleotides, the CDR3 is TGTGCCAGCAGCGAGGACAGTTTTATCGGGACCCAGTACTTC. As protein: CASSEDSFIGTQYF.

This clone was detected once. The rearrangement links TRBV7-9 to TRBJ2-1, with D possibly being TRBD1 (6 bases). The CDR3 is 16 residues long. Germline V gene sequence: CDR1 SEHNR, CDR2 FQNEAQ (reference sequence). Trimming shortened V by 5 bases and J by 8 bases, and 22 bases separated the two germline ends. The CDR3 loop is CASSEQGIAQGDEQFF. The CDR3 nucleotides are TGTGCCAGCAGCGAACAGGGTATCGCCCAGGGCGATGAGCAGTTCTTC.

The chain recombines TRBV19 with TRBJ2-5; 11 nucleotides line up with TRBD1. V was pared by 5 bases and J by 4 bases, with 3 bases of the junction left unmatched. CDR1 is LNHDA, CDR2 SQIVND, per germline (reference sequence). This CDR3 is built from 14 residues. This CDR3 reads CASSQGQGGETQYF. The CDR3 bases are TGTGCCAGTAGTCAGGGACAGGGGGGAGAGACCCAGTACTTC.

V usage is TRBV28 and J usage is TRBJ1-5; perhaps TRBD1 as D (6 bases). The V end was cut by 6 bases, the J end by 0 bases, with 12 bases between. The CDR3 runs 15 residues. Germline values: CDR1 MDHEN, CDR2 SYDVKM. The CDR3 spells CASSRNRASNQPQHF. In nucleotides, the CDR3 is TGTGCCAGCAGCCGAAACAGGGCTAGCAATCAGCCCCAGCATTTT.

The V and J genes are TRBV9 and TRBJ2-5; 7 bases align to TRBD1. CDR1 SGDLS and CDR2 YYNGEE come from the germline V gene. The length of the CDR3 is 16 residues. Trimming cost V 0 bases and J 5 bases; bases outside gene matches: 10. CDR3 nucleotide sequence: TGTGCCAGCAGCGTAGGACAGGGCCCGAGGTTGGAGACCCAGTACTTC. This translates into CASSVGQGPRLETQYF.

The chain combines TRBV7-2 with TRBJ2-2; a possible D gene is TRBD1 (6 bases). CDR3 length: 15 residues. The ends were cut back, 2 bases at V and 3 bases at J, with 10 bases in the middle. Looked up from germline, CDR1 is SGHTA and CDR2 is FQGNSA. CDR3 DNA sequence: TGTGCCAGCAGCTTACACAGGGTTGACACCGGGGAGCTGTTTTTT. Residues: CASSLHRVDTGELFF.

This clone has a single count. This chain joins TRBV5-8 and TRBJ2-5, with 12 bases fitting TRBD2. Germline assignment: CDR1 SGHTS and CDR2 YDEGEE. CDR3 length: 15 amino acids. Trimming took 3 bases from V and 5 from J; bases not matched to a gene: 5. The CDR3 here is CASSSGLAGPETQYF. As DNA, the CDR3 is TGTGCCAGCAGCTCTGGACTAGCGGGGCCCGAGACCCAGTACTTC.

This chain connects TRBV5-1 to TRBJ2-2; D is perhaps TRBD1 (5 bases). The germline V gene encodes CDR1 SGHRS and CDR2 YFSETQ. V gave up 3 bases and J gave up 0 bases, with 9 bases separating them. The CDR3 has 15 residues. The CDR3 is CASSSQGTNTGELFF. CDR3 DNA sequence: TGCGCCAGCAGCTCGCAGGGTACGAACACCGGGGAGCTGTTTTTT.

This chain joins TRBV6-5 and TRBJ2-3; 7 bases match TRBD2. The germline CDR1 and CDR2 sequences are MNHEY and SVGAGI. This CDR3 contains 15 residues. J was trimmed by 7 bases and V by 6 bases; bases with no gene match: 13. The CDR3 region has the DNA TGTGCCAGCAGGGTCGGGACTACAGATATTTATACGCAGTATTTT. Translating gives CASRVGTTDIYTQYF.

The chain couples TRBV10-1 to TRBJ1-3, with D hard to call. The CDR3 runs to 16 residues. Germline V lookup: CDR1 WNHNN, CDR2 SYGVQD (reference sequence). The V end lost 6 bases, the J end lost 3 bases, and 18 bases lay between the germline ends. CDR3 region: CASSELVEEGGNTIYF. In nucleotides, the CDR3 is TGCGCCAGCAGCGAATTGGTCGAAGAGGGTGGAAACACCATATATTTT.

This chain uses TRBV5-4 with TRBJ2-7; D possibly corresponds to TRBD1 (6 bases). The V gene lost 4 bases and the J gene lost 0 bases, with 11 bases spanning the gap. In germline, CDR1 is SGHNT, CDR2 YYREEE (reference sequence). The CDR3 is made up of 14 amino acids. The CDR3 protein is CASSPGTSSYEQYF. The CDR3 nucleotides read TGTGCCAGCAGCCCCGGGACAAGCTCCTACGAGCAGTACTTC.

This rearrangement joins TRBV11-2 to TRBJ2-1, with D perhaps TRBD2 (5 bases). CDR3 size: 12 residues. V lost 1 base and J lost 8, with 6 bases in between. Germline V lookup: CDR1 SGHAT, CDR2 FQNNGV. The CDR3 sequence: CASSLAGYEQFF. As DNA, the CDR3 is TGTGCCAGCAGCTTAGCGGGGTATGAGCAGTTCTTC.

The J gene is TRBJ1-3, the V gene TRBV19; no reliable D call. Trimming pared 7 bases from V and 3 bases from J, leaving 16 bases between. CDR3 length equals 15 residues. CDR1 LNHDA and CDR2 SQIVND come from the germline V gene (reference sequence). The CDR3 bases are TGTGCCAGTAACATAGGGTCCGGGAATGGAAACACCATATATTTT. Translating it yields CASNIGSGNGNTIYF.

V gene TRBV7-2 combines with J gene TRBJ2-1; D perhaps matches TRBD1 (6 bases). Looked up from germline, CDR1 is SGHTA and CDR2 is FQGNSA. Trimming took off 5 bases at V and 6 bases at J, with 14 bases between the two ends. There are 14 residues in the CDR3. The CDR3 region is CASSTGNRVNEQFF. The CDR3 DNA is TGTGCCAGCAGCACTGGAAACAGGGTCAATGAGCAGTTCTTC.

The genes are TRBV2 and TRBJ2-7, with TRBD1 matching 9 bases. The germline gives CDR1 SNHLY, CDR2 FYNNEI. J was trimmed by 2 bases and V by 7 bases; bases with no gene match: 6. The CDR3 has 14 residues. The DNA for the CDR3 is TGTGCCAGCAAGGGGGACAGGGCAACCTACGAGCAGTACTTC. Its translation is CASKGDRATYEQYF. The full variable domain, its missing parts supplied by reference TRBV2 and TRBJ2-7, is EPEVTQTPSHQVTQMGQEVILRCVPISNHLYFYWYRQILGQKVEFLVSFYNNEISEKSEIFDDQFSVERPDGSNFTLKIRSTKLEDSAMYFCASKGDRATYEQYFGPGTRLTVT.

The chain combines TRBV11-3 with TRBJ2-7; TRBD1 agrees at 9 bases. CDR1 is SGHNT, CDR2 YENEEA, per germline. The V and J ends lost 6 bases and 3 bases, in that order; junction bases with no gene match: 3. This CDR3 has 13 residues. For the CDR3, the DNA is TGTGCCAGCAGACCGGGACAGGGCTACGAGCAGTACTTC. Translated, it gives CASRPGQGYEQYF.

The chain carries TRBV10-3 and TRBJ2-1, with TRBD2 identical over 8 bases. The CDR3 length is 11 residues. Trimming removed 8 bases from V and 6 bases from J; junction bases left unmatched: 0. The germline CDR1 and CDR2 sequences are ENHRY and SYGVKD. CDR3 sequence (DNA): TGTGCCATCCGGGGGGGCAATGAGCAGTTCTTC. Encoded protein: CAIRGGNEQFF.

The chain is built from TRBV10-3 and TRBJ1-1; D might be TRBD1 (5 bases). V lost 0 bases, J lost 7 bases, and 15 bases lay in between. Germline V lookup: CDR1 ENHRY, CDR2 SYGVKD. The CDR3 has 15 residues. CDR3 amino acids: CAISESGQGNHEAFF. CDR3 bases: TGTGCCATCAGTGAGTCTGGGCAGGGCAATCATGAAGCTTTCTTT.

This chain links TRBV11-2 with TRBJ2-7, with 11 bases identical to TRBD2. The J call may be wrong; the DNA end is better matched by TRBJ2-5. Per germline, CDR1 SGHAT and CDR2 FQNNGV. CDR3 length: 14 residues. CDR3 coding DNA: TGTGCCAGCAGCTTAGAGGGGACTAGCGGGACCCAGTACTTC. This translates into CASSLEGTSGTQYF.

The count of this clone is one. The chain has TRBV7-9 and TRBJ1-2; 7 bases are a match to TRBD1. In germline, CDR1 is SEHNR, CDR2 FQNEAQ (reference sequence). The CDR3 extends over 13 amino acids. The trim removed 5 bases at V and 4 bases at J, leaving 4 bases unmatched. This CDR3 reads CASSPGQRYGYTF. The CDR3 nucleotides read TGTGCCAGCAGCCCGGGACAGCGCTATGGCTACACCTTC.

DNA for the CDR3: TGTGCCAGCAGTAGAGACAGGGGCCCGTCCTACGAGCAGTACTTC. This gives the protein CASSRDRGPSYEQYF. The chain joins TRBV5-4 to TRBJ2-7, with 8 bases aligning to TRBD1. Losses at the gene ends were 5 bases for V and 1 base for J; bases not matched to a gene: 8. Germline CDR1 and CDR2: SGHNT and YYREEE (reference sequence). There are 15 residues in the CDR3.

The CDR3 loop reads CASSLGGLASEQFF. The CDR3 bases are TGTGCCAGCAGCTTAGGGGGACTAGCTAGTGAGCAGTTCTTC. J is TRBJ2-1 and V is TRBV7-9; 9 positions agree with TRBD2. After removal of 1 base from V and 9 bases from J, the junction contained 4 bases not matched to a gene. Germline V gives CDR1 SEHNR, CDR2 FQNEAQ (reference sequence). The CDR3 has 14 residues. Drawing the rest from reference TRBV7-9 and TRBJ2-1, the complete variable domain is DTGVSQNPRHKITKRGQNVTFRCDPISEHNRLYWYRQTLGQGPEFLTYFQNEAQLEKSRLLSDRFSAERPKGSFSTLEIQRTEQGDSAMYLCASSLGGLASEQFFGPGTRLTVL.

In its sample, this clone was seen a few times. The chain links TRBV5-1 to TRBJ1-1, with D possibly TRBD1 on 5 matching bases. CDR3 length: 13 residues. The germline gives CDR1 SGHRS, CDR2 YFSETQ. V gave up 3 bases and J gave up 3 bases, with 9 bases separating them. Here the CDR3 DNA reads TGCGCCAGCAGCTCCTCAGGGTACACTGAAGCTTTCTTT. It translates to CASSSSGYTEAFF.

The gene calls are TRBV19 and TRBJ2-7; D remains ambiguous. The germline V gene encodes CDR1 LNHDA and CDR2 SQIVND (reference sequence). V was cut by 4 bases and J by 4 bases, with 11 bases left in between. CDR3 length equals 13 residues. The DNA for the CDR3 is TGTGCCAGTAGTACATCGTTCGGGTACGAGCAGTACTTC. It yields the protein CASSTSFGYEQYF.

The chain is built from TRBV6-6 and TRBJ2-1, with 11 bases matching TRBD2. V lost 7 bases to trimming and J lost 8 bases; unmatched junction nucleotides: 7. The CDR3 has 14 amino acids. The germline V gene has CDR1 MNHNY and CDR2 SVGAGI (reference sequence). The CDR3 spells CASTVAGGLDEQFF. CDR3 sequence (DNA): TGTGCCAGCACCGTAGCGGGGGGGCTGGATGAGCAGTTCTTC.

V gene TRBV6-1 combines with J gene TRBJ1-4; 9 bases are a match to TRBD1. The V segment lost 6 bases and the J segment 13 bases; nucleotides outside the gene matches: 15. The CDR3 length is 15 residues. CDR1 and CDR2 (germline): MNHNS, SASEGT. The CDR3 region has the DNA TGTGCCAGCAGCATTTCAGGCTTCTCGACAGGGGGACTGTTTTTT. As protein: CASSISGFSTGGLFF.

This chain uses TRBV7-2 with TRBJ2-5; 9 bases fit TRBD1. CDR1 and CDR2 (germline): SGHTA, FQGNSA. The CDR3 is 14 residues long. The trim removed 7 bases at V and 2 bases at J, leaving 5 bases unmatched. The CDR3 reads CASTKDRGQETQYF. CDR3 nucleotide sequence: TGTGCCAGCACCAAGGACAGGGGTCAAGAGACCCAGTACTTC.

The CDR3 bases are TGCGCCAGCAGCTTAACCCCGGGACAGAATTACGAGCAGTACTTC. It encodes CASSLTPGQNYEQYF. The chain carries TRBV5-1 and TRBJ2-7, with 7 bases fitting TRBD1. Germline CDR1 is SGHRS and CDR2 is YFSETQ. CDR3 length: 15 amino acids. V trimming: 2 bases; J trimming: 4 bases; junction bases outside the gene matches: 9. Full variable domain (outside the CDR3, taken from reference TRBV5-1 and TRBJ2-7): KAGVTQTPRYLIKTRGQQVTLSCSPISGHRSVSWYQQTPGQGLQFLFEYFSETQRNKGNFPGRFSGRQFSNSRSEMNVSTLELGDSALYLCASSLTPGQNYEQYFGPGTRLTVT.

The CDR3 region is CASSSKGDQGYNEQFF. The CDR3 DNA follows: TGTGCCAGCAGCTCCAAGGGGGACCAAGGTTACAATGAGCAGTTCTTC. This rearrangement joins TRBV9 to TRBJ2-1; D might be TRBD1 (6 bases). The CDR3 has 16 amino acids. CDR1 is SGDLS and CDR2 is YYNGEE in the germline V gene. The germline V and J ends were trimmed by 4 bases and 4 bases, with 18 bases remaining between them.